The table lists the clone carrying this T cell receptor beta chain with many counts. The time point is: technical triplicate 3. This sample was included in a study of neurological immune-mediated disorders. From 15-18 subjects, each sequencing run yielded over 190 million TCR-beta sequences. One entry per CDR3 protein results from TCRdb running MiXCR on the 5' RACE reads. Among about 42,000 distinct CDR3 sequences listed, 20% to 25% were seen once. The clonotype originates from a man between 60 and 70 years old with HTLV-1-associated myelopathy (HAM/TSP). The sequencing input was PBMCs.

The CDR3, as DNA: TGCGCCAGCAGCGGTCGGACAGCTAACACCGGGGAGCTGTTTTTT. It is translated as CASSGRTANTGELFF. This sequence joins TRBV5-1 and TRBJ2-2; weak D call: TRBD1 (6 bases). The V and J ends lost 4 bases and 2 bases respectively, with 12 bases between them. Germline V lookup: CDR1 SGHRS, CDR2 YFSETQ. The CDR3 consists of 15 residues.